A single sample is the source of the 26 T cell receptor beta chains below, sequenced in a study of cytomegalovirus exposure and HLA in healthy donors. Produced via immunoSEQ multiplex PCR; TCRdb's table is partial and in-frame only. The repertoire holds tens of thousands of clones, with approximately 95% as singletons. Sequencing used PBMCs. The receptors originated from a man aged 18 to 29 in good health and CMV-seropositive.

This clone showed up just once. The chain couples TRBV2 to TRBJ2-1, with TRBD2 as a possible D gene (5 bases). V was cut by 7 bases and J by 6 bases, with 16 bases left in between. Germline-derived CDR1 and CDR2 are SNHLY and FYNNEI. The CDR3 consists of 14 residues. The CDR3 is CASIPQLGTNEQFF. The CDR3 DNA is TGTGCCAGCATCCCCCAACTAGGAACCAATGAGCAGTTCTTC.

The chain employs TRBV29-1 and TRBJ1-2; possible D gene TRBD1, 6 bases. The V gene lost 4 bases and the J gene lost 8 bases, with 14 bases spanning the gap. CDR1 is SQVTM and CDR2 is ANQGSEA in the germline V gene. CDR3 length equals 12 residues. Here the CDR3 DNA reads TGCAGCGTTGCAAACAGGGTGAGGGGCTACACCTTC. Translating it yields CSVANRVRGYTF.

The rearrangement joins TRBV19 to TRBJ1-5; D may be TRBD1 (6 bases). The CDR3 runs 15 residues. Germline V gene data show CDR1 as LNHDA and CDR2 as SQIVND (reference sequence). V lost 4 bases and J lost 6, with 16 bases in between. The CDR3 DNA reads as TGTGCCAGTAGTACAGCGCGTCAAGGGGGTCAGCCCCAGCATTTT. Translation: CASSTARQGGQPQHF.

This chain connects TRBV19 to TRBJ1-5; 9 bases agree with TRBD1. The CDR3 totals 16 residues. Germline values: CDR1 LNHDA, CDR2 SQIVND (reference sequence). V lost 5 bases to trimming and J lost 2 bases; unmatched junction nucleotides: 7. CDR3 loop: CASSATGGEGNQPQHF. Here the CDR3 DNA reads TGTGCCAGTAGTGCCACAGGGGGCGAGGGCAATCAGCCCCAGCATTTT.

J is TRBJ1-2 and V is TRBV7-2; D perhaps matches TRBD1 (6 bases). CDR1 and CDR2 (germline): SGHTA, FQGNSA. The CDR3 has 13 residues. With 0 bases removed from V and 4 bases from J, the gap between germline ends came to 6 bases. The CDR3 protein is CASSLAGGYGYTF. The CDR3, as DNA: TGTGCCAGCAGCTTAGCAGGGGGCTATGGCTACACCTTC. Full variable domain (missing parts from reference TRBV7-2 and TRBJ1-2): GAGVSQSPSNKVTEKGKDVELRCDPISGHTALYWYRQSLGQGLEFLIYFQGNSAPDKSGLPSDRFSAERTGGSVSTLTIQRTQQEDSAVYLCASSLAGGYGYTFGSGTRLTVV.

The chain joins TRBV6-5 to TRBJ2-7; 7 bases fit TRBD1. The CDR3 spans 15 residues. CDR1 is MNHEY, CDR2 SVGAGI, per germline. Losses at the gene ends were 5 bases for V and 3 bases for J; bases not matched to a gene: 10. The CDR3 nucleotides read TGTGCCAGCAGTGGCTCCGGGACAGCCTTCTACGAGCAGTACTTC. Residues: CASSGSGTAFYEQYF.

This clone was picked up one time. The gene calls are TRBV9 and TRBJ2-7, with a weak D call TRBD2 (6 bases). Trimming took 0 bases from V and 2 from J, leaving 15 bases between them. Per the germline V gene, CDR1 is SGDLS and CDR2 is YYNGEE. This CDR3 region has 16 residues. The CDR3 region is CASSVGGSGTAYEQYF. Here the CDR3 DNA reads TGTGCCAGCAGCGTAGGCGGTAGCGGAACTGCCTACGAGCAGTACTTC. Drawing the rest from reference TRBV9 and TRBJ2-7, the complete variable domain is DSGVTQTPKHLITATGQRVTLRCSPRSGDLSVYWYQQSLDQGLQFLIQYYNGEERAKGNILERFSAQQFPDLHSELNLSSLELGDSALYFCASSVGGSGTAYEQYFGPGTRLTVT.

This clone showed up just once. The CDR3 region has the DNA TGTGCGACGACAGGGGGCATTGCTACCGGGGAGCTGTTTTTT. Residues: CATTGGIATGELFF. This chain uses TRBV10-3 with TRBJ2-2; 10 nucleotides line up with TRBD1. This CDR3 contains 14 residues. Germline assignment: CDR1 ENHRY and CDR2 SYGVKD.

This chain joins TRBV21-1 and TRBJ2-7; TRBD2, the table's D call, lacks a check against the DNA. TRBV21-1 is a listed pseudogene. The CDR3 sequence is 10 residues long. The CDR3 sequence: CASSNDEQYF. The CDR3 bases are TGTGCCAGCAGCAACGACGAGCAGTACTTC.

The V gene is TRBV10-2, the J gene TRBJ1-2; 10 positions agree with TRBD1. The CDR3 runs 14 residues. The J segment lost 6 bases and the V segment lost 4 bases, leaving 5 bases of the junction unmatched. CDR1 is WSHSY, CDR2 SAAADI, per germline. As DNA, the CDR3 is TGCGCCAGCAGTGTCGTAGACAGGGGGCATGGCTACACCTTC. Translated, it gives CASSVVDRGHGYTF.

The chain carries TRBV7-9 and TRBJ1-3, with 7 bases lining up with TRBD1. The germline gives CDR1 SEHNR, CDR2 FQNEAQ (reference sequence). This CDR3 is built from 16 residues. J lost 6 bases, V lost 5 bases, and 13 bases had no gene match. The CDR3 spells CASSPLLQGIVNTIYF. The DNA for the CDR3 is TGTGCCAGCAGCCCCCTATTACAGGGGATAGTAAACACCATATATTTT.

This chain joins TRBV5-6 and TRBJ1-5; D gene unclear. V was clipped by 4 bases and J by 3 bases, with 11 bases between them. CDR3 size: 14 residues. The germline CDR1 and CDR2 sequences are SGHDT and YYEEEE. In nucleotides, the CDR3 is TGTGCCAGCAGCGACCGACAAGTCAATCAGCCCCAGCATTTT. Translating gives CASSDRQVNQPQHF.

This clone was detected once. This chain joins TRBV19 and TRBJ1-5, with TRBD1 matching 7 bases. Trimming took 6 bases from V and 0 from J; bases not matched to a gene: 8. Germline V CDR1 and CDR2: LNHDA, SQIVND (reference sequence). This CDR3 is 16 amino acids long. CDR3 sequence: CASRPGQPYSNQPQHF. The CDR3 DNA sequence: TGTGCCAGTAGGCCGGGACAGCCCTATAGCAATCAGCCCCAGCATTTT.

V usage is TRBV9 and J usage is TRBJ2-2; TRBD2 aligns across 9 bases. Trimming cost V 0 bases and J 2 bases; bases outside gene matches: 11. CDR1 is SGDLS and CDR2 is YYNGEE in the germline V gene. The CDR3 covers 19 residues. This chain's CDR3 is CASSVAVRASGVNTGELFF. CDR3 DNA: TGTGCCAGCAGCGTAGCTGTTCGGGCTAGCGGGGTAAACACCGGGGAGCTGTTTTTT.

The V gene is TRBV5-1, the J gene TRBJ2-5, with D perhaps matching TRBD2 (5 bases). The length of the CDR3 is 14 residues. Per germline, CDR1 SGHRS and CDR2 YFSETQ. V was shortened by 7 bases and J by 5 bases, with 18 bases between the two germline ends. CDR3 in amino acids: CASCDSVAGETQYF. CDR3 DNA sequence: TGCGCCAGCTGCGATTCCGTGGCGGGCGAGACCCAGTACTTC.

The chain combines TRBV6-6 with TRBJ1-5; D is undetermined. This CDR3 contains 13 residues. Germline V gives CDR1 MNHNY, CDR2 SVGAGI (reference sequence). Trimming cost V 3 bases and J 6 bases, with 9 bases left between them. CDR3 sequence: CASSYLAGQPQHF. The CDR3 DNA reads TGTGCCAGCAGTTATCTTGCCGGTCAGCCCCAGCATTTT.

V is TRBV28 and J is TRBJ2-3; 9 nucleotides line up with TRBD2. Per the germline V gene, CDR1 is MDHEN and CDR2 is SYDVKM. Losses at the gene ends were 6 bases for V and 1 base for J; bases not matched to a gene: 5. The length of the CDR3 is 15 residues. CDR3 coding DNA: TGTGCCAGCAGCCCTAGCGGGAAGGGCACAGATACGCAGTATTTT. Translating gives CASSPSGKGTDTQYF.

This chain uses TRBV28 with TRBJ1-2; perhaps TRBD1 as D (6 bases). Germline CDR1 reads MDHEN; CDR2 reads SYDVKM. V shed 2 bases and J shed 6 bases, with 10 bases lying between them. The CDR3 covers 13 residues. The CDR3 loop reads CASSLGQGNGYTF. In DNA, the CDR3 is TGTGCCAGCAGTTTAGGGCAGGGGAATGGCTACACCTTC.

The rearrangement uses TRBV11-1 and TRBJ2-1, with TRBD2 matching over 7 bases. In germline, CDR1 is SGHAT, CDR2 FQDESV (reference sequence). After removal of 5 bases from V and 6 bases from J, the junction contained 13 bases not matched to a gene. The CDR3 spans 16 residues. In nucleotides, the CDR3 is TGTGCCAGCAGCCCTCGGGAGGTCGCGGCGCGCAATGAGCAGTTCTTC. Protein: CASSPREVAARNEQFF.

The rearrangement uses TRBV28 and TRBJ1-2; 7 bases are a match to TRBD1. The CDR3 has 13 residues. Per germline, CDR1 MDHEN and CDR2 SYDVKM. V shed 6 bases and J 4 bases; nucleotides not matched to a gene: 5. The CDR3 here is CASSSGQVYGYTF. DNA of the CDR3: TGTGCCAGCAGCTCAGGACAGGTCTATGGCTACACCTTC.

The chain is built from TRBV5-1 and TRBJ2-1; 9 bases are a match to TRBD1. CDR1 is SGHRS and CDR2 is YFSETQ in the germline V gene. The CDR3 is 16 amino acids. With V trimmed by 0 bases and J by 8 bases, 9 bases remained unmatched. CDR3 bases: TGCGCCAGCAGCTTGGGGACCGGGACAGGGTTCTATGAGCAGTTCTTC. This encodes CASSLGTGTGFYEQFF.

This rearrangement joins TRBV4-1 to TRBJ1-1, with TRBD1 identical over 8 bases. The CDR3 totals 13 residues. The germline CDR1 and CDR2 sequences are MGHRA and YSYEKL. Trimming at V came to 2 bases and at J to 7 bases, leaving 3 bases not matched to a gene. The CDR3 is CASSQQGAREAFF. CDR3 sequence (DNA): TGCGCCAGCAGCCAACAGGGGGCGCGTGAAGCTTTCTTT.

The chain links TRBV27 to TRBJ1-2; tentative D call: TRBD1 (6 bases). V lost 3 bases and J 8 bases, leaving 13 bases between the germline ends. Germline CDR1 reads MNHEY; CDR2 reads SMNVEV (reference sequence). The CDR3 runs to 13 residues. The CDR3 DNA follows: TGTGCCAGCAGTTTCAGGGGATCGGAGGGCTACACCTTC. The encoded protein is CASSFRGSEGYTF.

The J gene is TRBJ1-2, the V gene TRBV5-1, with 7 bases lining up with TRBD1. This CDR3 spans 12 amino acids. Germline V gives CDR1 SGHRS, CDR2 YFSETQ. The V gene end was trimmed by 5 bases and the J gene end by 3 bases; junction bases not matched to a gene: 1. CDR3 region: CASRGGDYGYTF. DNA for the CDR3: TGCGCCAGCAGAGGGGGCGACTATGGCTACACCTTC.

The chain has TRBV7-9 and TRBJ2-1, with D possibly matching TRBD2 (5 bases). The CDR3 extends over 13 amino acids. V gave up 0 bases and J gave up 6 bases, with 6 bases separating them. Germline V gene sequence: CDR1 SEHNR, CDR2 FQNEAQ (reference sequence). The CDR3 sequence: CASSLAGANEQFF. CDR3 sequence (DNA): TGTGCCAGCAGCTTAGCGGGAGCCAATGAGCAGTTCTTC.

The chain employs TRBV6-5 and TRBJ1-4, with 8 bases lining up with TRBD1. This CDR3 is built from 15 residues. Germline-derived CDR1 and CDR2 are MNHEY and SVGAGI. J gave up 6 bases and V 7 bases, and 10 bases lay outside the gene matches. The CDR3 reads CASNKTGDRDEKLFF. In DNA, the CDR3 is TGTGCCAGCAATAAGACAGGGGACCGGGATGAAAAACTGTTTTTT.